A selection of T cell receptor beta chains follows, all from one sample in a study of blood T cell repertoires in COVID-19. Profiling relied on immunoSEQ multiplex PCR, and the TCRdb table lists in-frame clones only, not all of them. The table has 300,000 or so clones, under 90% seen once. The source material was PBMCs or T cells enriched from blood (not recorded which). These receptors all stem from a woman in her forties or fifties who had been exposed to COVID-19. CDR3s include the opening cysteine and the closing phenylalanine or tryptophan.

v_gene	j_gene	CDR3aa
TRBV18	TRBJ2-5	CASSPQHKQETQYF
TRBV9	TRBJ1-2	CASSPQGGNYGYTF
TRBV28	TRBJ2-5	CASSSPGQKVKETQYF
TRBV18	TRBJ2-1	CASSPPPGLAQMNEQFF
TRBV5-4	TRBJ1-4	CASSPRGTDNEKLFF
TRBV15	TRBJ2-7	CATSTGVAEPYEQYF
TRBV6-5	TRBJ2-7	CASSSGTGGDYEQYF
TRBV28	TRBJ2-2	CASRETGKAGELFF
TRBV5-1	TRBJ2-1	CASSSPGQGYNEQFF
TRBV4-1	TRBJ2-3	CASSQEDGVTQYF
TRBV6-1	TRBJ2-7	CASSEEGQGPYEQYF
TRBV18	TRBJ2-1	CASSPAGGSWFF
TRBV15	TRBJ2-5	CATGKAEVGSQYF
TRBV30	TRBJ1-4	CAWSVRGQTKTGKLFF
TRBV5-5	TRBJ1-2	CASSLDTLIYGYTF
TRBV30	TRBJ2-5	CAWSPGVLAGVETQYF
TRBV3-1/TRBV3-2	TRBJ2-3	CASSPRQGIDTQYF
TRBV5-1	TRBJ2-1	CASSLVGSGSSYNEQFF
TRBV2	TRBJ1-3	CASLLPTGNSGNTIYF
TRBV19	TRBJ1-2	CASSTGSLERGYTF
TRBV3-1/TRBV3-2	TRBJ2-7	CASSQDVREQYF
TRBV5-1	TRBJ2-7	CASSRDSNYEQYF
TRBV30	TRBJ2-1	CAWNRGSGGSNEQFF
TRBV6-2/TRBV6-3	TRBJ1-6	CASSLDRTNNSPLHF
TRBV5-4	TRBJ1-3	CASSSTGSGNTIYF
TRBV7-9	TRBJ1-4	CASSAKQGSTNEKLFF
TRBV7-2	TRBJ1-2	CASSPDIRGGYTF
TRBV7-2	TRBJ2-1	CASSLVGDRGRYNEQFF
TRBV29-1	TRBJ2-1	CSVGGASRQFF
TRBV7-9	TRBJ2-5	CASTKGGAVLPRAETQYF
TRBV2	TRBJ2-1	CASSGFLENNEQFF
TRBV12-3/TRBV12-4	TRBJ2-7	CASSFMYEQYF
TRBV7-2	TRBJ2-7	CASSLRVSYEQYF
TRBV28	TRBJ2-3	CASSPLGQGRTDTQYF
TRBV5-7	TRBJ2-7	CASRPGLAVPYEQYF
TRBV5-6	TRBJ1-2	CASSLTDNNYGYTF
TRBV10-3	TRBJ2-1	CAISTGTDANEQFF
TRBV4-2	TRBJ2-5	CASSQELGAASGFGQYF
TRBV30	TRBJ1-6	CAWGTDSYNSPLHF
TRBV6-1	TRBJ1-5	CASSGQGAGLNQPQHF
TRBV29-1	TRBJ1-2	CSVARSENYGYTF
TRBV2	TRBJ1-1	CASRRLTGSNTEAFF
TRBV27	TRBJ1-2	CASSLSRQGAGYTF
TRBV24-1	TRBJ1-5	CATSDARTGTSNQPQHF
TRBV30	TRBJ1-6	CAWRVSGGDSPLHF
TRBV19	TRBJ1-4	CASSIPGQVVRKLFF
TRBV28	TRBJ2-2	CASSTRGTGWGTGELFF
TRBV2	TRBJ2-1	CASRRASGDEQFF